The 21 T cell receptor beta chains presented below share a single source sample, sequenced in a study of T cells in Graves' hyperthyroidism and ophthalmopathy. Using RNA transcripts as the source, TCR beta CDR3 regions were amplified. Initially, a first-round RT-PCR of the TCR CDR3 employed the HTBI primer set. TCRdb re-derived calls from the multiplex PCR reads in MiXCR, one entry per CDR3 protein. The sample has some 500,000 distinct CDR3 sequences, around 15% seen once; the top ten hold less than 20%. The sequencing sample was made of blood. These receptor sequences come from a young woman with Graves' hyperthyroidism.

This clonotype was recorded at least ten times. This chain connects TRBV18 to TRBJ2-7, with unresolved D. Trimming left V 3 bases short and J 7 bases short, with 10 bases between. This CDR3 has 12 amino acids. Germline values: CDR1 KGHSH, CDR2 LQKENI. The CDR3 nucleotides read TGTGCCAGCTCACCCCCACGTAGAGAGCAGTACTTC. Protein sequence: CASSPPRREQYF.

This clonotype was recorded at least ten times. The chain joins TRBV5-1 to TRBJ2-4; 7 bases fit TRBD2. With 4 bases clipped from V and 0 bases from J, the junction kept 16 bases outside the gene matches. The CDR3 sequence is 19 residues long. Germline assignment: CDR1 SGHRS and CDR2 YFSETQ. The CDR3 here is CASSSSWDYRGLAKNIQYF. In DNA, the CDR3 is TGCGCCAGCAGCAGCTCCTGGGACTATCGGGGTTTAGCCAAAAACATTCAGTACTTC.

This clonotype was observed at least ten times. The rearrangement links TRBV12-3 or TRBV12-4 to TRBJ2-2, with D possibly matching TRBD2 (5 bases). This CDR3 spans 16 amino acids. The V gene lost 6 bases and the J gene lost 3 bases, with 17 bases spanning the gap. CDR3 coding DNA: TGTGCCAGCAGACGCCGGCAGCAGCGGTACACCGGGGAGCTGTTTTTT. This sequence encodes CASRRRQQRYTGELFF.

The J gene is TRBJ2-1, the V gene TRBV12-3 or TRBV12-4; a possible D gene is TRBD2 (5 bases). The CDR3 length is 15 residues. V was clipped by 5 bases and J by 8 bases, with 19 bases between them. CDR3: CASSPVSGSGHEQFF. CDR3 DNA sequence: TGTGCCAGCAGTCCCGTCAGTGGGAGTGGCCATGAGCAGTTCTTC.

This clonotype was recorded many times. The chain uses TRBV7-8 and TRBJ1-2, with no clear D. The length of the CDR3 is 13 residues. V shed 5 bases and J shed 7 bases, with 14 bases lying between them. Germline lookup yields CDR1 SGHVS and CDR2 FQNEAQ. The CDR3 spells CASSPGVWVGYTF. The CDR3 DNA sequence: TGTGCCAGCAGCCCTGGCGTCTGGGTTGGCTACACCTTC.

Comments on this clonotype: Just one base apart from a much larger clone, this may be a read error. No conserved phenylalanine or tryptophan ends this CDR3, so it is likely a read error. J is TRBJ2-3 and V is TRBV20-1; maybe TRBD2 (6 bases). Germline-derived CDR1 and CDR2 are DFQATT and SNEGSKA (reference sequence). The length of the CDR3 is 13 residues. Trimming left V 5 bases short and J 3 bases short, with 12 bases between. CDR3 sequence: CSASGGTTDTQYS. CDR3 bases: TGCAGTGCTTCCGGCGGGACGACAGATACGCAGTATTCT.

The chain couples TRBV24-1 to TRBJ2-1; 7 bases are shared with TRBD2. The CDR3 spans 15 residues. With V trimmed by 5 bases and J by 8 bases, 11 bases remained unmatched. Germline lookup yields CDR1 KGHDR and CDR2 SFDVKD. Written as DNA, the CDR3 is TGTGCCACCAGTGCTTGGGAGGGAGGACGGTATGAGCAGTTCTTC. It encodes CATSAWEGGRYEQFF.

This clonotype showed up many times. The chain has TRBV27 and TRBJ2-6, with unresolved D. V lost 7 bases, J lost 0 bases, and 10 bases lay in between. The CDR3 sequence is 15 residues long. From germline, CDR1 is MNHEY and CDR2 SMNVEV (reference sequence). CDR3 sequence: CASTRSLSGANVLTF. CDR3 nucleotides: TGTGCCAGCACCCGCAGCCTCTCTGGGGCCAACGTCCTGACTTTC.

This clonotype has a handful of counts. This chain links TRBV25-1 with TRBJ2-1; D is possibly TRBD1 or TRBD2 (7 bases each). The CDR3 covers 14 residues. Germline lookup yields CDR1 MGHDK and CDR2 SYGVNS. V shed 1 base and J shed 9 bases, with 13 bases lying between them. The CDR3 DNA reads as TGTGCCAGCAGTGAATTTTCAGGGGGGGGTGAGCAGTTCTTC. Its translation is CASSEFSGGGEQFF.

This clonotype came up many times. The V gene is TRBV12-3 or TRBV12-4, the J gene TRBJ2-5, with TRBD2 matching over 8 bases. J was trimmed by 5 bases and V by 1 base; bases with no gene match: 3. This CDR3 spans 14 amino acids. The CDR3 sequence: CASSLEASGETQYF. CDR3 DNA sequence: TGTGCCAGCAGTTTAGAGGCTAGCGGGGAGACCCAGTACTTC.

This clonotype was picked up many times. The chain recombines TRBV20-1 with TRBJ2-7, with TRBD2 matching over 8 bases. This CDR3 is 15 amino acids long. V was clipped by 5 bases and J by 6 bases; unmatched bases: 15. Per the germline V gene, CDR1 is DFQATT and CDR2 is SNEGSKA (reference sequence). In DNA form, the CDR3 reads TGCAGTGCTGGGCTAGGGCGGGAGGTGATGGGCGAGCAGTACTTC. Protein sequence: CSAGLGREVMGEQYF.

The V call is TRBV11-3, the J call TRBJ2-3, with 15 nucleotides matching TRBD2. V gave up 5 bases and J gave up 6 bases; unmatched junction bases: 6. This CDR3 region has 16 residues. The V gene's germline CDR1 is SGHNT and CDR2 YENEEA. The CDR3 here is CASSGGLAGGPDTQYF. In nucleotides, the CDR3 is TGTGCCAGCAGCGGCGGACTAGCGGGAGGGCCGGATACGCAGTATTTT.

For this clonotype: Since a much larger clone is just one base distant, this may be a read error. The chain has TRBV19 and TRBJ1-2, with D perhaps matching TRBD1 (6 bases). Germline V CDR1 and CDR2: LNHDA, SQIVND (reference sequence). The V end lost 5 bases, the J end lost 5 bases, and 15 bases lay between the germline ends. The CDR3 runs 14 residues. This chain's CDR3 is CASSSTRGFYGYTF. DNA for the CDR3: TGTGCCAGTAGTTCCACGAGGGGGTTTTATGGCTACACCTTC.

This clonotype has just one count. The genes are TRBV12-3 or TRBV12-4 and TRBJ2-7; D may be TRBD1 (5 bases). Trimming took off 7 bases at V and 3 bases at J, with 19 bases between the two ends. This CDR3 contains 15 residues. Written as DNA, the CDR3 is TGTGCCAGCACTATTAAGTCAGGGAAGAACTACGAGCAGTACGTC. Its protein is CASTIKSGKNYEQYV.

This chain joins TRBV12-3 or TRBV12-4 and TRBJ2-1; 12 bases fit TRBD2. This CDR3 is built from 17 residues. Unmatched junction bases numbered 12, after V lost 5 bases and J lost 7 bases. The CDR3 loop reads CASSPLLAGGDGNEQFF. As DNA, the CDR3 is TGTGCCAGCAGTCCCCTCCTAGCGGGAGGGGATGGGAATGAGCAGTTCTTC.

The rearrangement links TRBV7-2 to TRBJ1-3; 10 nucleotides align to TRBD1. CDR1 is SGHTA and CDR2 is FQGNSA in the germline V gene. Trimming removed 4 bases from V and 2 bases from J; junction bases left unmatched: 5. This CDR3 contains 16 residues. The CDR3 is CASSSGQGVAGNTIYF. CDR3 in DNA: TGTGCCAGCAGCTCCGGACAGGGGGTGGCTGGAAACACCATATATTTT.

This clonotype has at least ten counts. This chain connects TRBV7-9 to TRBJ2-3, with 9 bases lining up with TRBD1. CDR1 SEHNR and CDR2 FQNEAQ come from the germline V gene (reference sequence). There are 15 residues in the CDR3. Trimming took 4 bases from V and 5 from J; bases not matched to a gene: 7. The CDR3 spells CASSWPDRGKDTQYF. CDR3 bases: TGTGCCAGCAGCTGGCCGGACAGGGGTAAAGATACGCAGTATTTT.

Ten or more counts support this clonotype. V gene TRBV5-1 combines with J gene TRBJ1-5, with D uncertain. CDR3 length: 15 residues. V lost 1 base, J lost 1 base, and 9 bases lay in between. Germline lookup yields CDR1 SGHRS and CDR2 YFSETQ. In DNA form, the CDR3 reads TGCGCCAGCAGCTTGACCGGCGGGAGCAATCAGCCCCAGCATTTT. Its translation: CASSLTGGSNQPQHF.

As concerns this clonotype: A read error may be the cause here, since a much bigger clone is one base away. The CDR3, as DNA: TGTGCCAGCAGTGAGTATATATGGGCTGACAGCGCTTCCTACGAGCAGTACTTC. Translation gives CASSEYIWADSASYEQYF. The chain recombines TRBV2 with TRBJ2-7; weak D call: TRBD1 (5 bases). Looked up from germline, CDR1 is SNHLY and CDR2 is FYNNEI. This CDR3 contains 18 residues. With 3 bases removed from V and 1 base from J, the gap between germline ends came to 22 bases.

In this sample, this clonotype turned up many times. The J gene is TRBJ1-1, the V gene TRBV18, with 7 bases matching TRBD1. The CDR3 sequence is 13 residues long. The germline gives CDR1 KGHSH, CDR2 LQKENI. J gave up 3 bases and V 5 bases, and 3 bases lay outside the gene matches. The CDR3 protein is CASSADRDTEAFF. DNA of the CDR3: TGTGCCAGCTCAGCAGACAGGGACACTGAAGCTTTCTTT.

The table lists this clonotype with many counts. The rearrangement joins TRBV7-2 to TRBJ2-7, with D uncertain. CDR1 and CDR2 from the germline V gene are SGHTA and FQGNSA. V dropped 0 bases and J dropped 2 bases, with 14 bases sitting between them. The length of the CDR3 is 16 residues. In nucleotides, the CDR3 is TGTGCCAGCAGCTTAGCGGCCGGCAGGCCCCCCTACGAGCAGTACGTC. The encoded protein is CASSLAAGRPPYEQYV.